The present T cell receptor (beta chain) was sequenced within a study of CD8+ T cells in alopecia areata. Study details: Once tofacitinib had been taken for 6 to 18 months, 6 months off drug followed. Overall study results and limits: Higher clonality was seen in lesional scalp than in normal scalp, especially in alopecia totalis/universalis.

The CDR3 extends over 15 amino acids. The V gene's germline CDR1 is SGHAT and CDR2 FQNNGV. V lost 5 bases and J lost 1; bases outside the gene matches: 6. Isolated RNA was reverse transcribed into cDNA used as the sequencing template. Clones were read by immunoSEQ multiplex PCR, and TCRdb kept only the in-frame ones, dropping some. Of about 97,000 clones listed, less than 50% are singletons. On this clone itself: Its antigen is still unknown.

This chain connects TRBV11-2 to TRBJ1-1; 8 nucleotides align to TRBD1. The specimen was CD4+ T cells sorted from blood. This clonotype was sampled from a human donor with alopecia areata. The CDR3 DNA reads TGTGCCAGCAGCACCAGGGACAGGTGGAACACTGAAGCTTTCTTT. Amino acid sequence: CASSTRDRWNTEAFF.